A single sample is the source of the 16 T cell receptor beta chains below, sequenced in a study of blood T cells in healthy people across ages (dated by TCRdb to between 2015 and 2017). The method was 5' RACE. Sequenced on an Illumina HiSeq 2500. A second PCR of about 6 to 11 cycles was performed with a sample-barcoded 5' primer and a J-beta primer mix. TCRdb cleaned the public reads at Q25 with fastp, built clones with MiXCR and kept in-frame beta chains. Identical CDR3 proteins give one entry, which carries the most common genes and DNA. For this sample the table gives a few hundred thousand distinct CDR3 sequences, of which roughly a quarter were detected only once. The ten largest make up approximately 3.6% of the sample. The same data also contributed to another study, on T cells of mothers and their children.

The sample consisted of blood. The receptors shown here come from a boy between 2 and 10 years old in good health.

The chain has TRBV27 and TRBJ1-2; D is undetermined. The CDR3 runs 14 residues. The germline gives CDR1 MNHEY, CDR2 SMNVEV (reference sequence). Trimming removed 3 bases from V and 2 bases from J, with 10 bases in between. CDR3 in amino acids: CASSLDITNYGYTF. The CDR3 nucleotides are TGTGCCAGCAGTTTGGATATTACGAACTATGGCTACACCTTC.

This clonotype was recorded a few times. This sequence joins TRBV10-3 and TRBJ2-5, with 7 positions matching TRBD2. The CDR3 consists of 12 residues. Per germline, CDR1 ENHRY and CDR2 SYGVKD. J gave up 5 bases and V 6 bases, and 3 bases lay outside the gene matches. DNA for the CDR3: TGTGCCATCAGGAGGGAGGGGGAGACCCAGTACTTC. Amino acid sequence: CAIRREGETQYF.

This clonotype has only a few counts. The chain has TRBV12-3 or TRBV12-4 and TRBJ2-5; 12 bases map to TRBD2. The end of the DNA fits TRBJ2-1 better, so the J call may be wrong. The CDR3 contains 16 residues. The CDR3 protein is CASRSTSGSINNEQFF. The DNA for the CDR3 is TGTGCCAGCAGATCGACTAGCGGGAGTATTAACAATGAGCAGTTCTTC.

The chain uses TRBV24-1 and TRBJ2-2, with no clear D. The germline CDR1 and CDR2 sequences are KGHDR and SFDVKD. CDR3 length: 15 residues. V lost 4 bases, J lost 0 bases, and 8 bases lay in between. The CDR3 reads CATSEAYPNTGELFF. The CDR3 region has the DNA TGTGCCACCAGTGAAGCCTATCCGAACACCGGGGAGCTGTTTTTT.

This chain's CDR3 is CLAGGPTGELFF. In DNA, the CDR3 is TGTCTAGCGGGAGGGCCCACCGGGGAGCTGTTTTTT. J is TRBJ2-2 and V is TRBV6-6, with TRBD2 matching over 12 bases. The CDR3 runs 12 residues. From germline, CDR1 is MNHNY and CDR2 SVGAGI (reference sequence).

This chain uses TRBV7-8 with TRBJ2-1, with D perhaps TRBD2 (6 bases). The CDR3 has 13 residues. V was trimmed by 5 bases and J by 8 bases, leaving 13 bases between them. Germline CDR1 is SGHVS and CDR2 is FQNEAQ. The CDR3 here is CASSPAGGHEQFF. CDR3 coding DNA: TGTGCCAGCAGCCCGGCCGGGGGTCATGAGCAGTTCTTC.

This clonotype appeared a few times. The CDR3 sequence is CAWSAGQGFYEQFF. The CDR3 DNA reads TGTGCCTGGAGTGCCGGACAGGGGTTTTATGAGCAGTTCTTC. J is TRBJ2-1 and V is TRBV30; TRBD1 matches 9 bases. CDR1 is GTSNPN and CDR2 is SVGIG in the germline V gene (reference sequence). The trim removed 1 base at V and 8 bases at J, leaving 6 bases unmatched. This CDR3 is 14 amino acids long.

The chain recombines TRBV12-3 or TRBV12-4 with TRBJ1-2; D is perhaps TRBD1 (5 bases). The CDR3 spans 13 residues. Trimming took 6 bases from V and 1 from J, leaving 9 bases between them. DNA of the CDR3: TGTGCCAGCAGAGACAGTCTTAACTATGGCTACACCTTC. Encoded protein: CASRDSLNYGYTF.

V is TRBV20-1 and J is TRBJ2-5; D possibly matches TRBD1 or TRBD2 (5 bases each). The J call may be incorrect, as the DNA end agrees better with TRBJ2-7. The CDR3 consists of 13 residues. The germline gives CDR1 DFQATT, CDR2 SNEGSKA (reference sequence). The CDR3 here is CSARSGPRIEQYF. The CDR3 DNA reads as TGCAGTGCCAGGTCGGGGCCAAGGATCGAGCAGTACTTC.

The V call is TRBV18, the J call TRBJ2-1; D remains unclear. V was clipped by 4 bases and J by 5 bases, with 12 bases between them. Germline V gene sequence: CDR1 KGHSH, CDR2 LQKENI. CDR3 length equals 14 residues. The CDR3 region has the DNA TGTGCCAGCTCACTATACGACTCGAACAATGAGCAGTTCTTC. The encoded protein is CASSLYDSNNEQFF.

This clonotype was counted between two and nine times. Sequence at one end of the junction differs from germline and may be a read error. V and J are TRBV10-1 and TRBJ2-5; a possible D gene is TRBD2 (6 bases). There are 14 residues in the CDR3. CDR1 and CDR2 from the germline V gene are WNHNN and SYGVQD (reference sequence). CDR3 loop: CACSESPRGETQYF. The CDR3 coding sequence is TGCGCCTGCAGTGAGTCCCCGCGGGGAGAGACCCAGTACTTC.

A few counts support this clonotype. The chain combines TRBV5-1 with TRBJ1-2; no clear D gene. Trimming took 5 bases from V and 5 from J, leaving 13 bases between them. The CDR3 extends over 13 amino acids. In germline, CDR1 is SGHRS, CDR2 YFSETQ. The DNA for the CDR3 is TGCGCCAGCAGATCCGAGAGGATTTATGGCTACACCTTC. Translating it yields CASRSERIYGYTF.

This rearrangement joins TRBV4-2 to TRBJ2-5; TRBD2 matches at 8 bases. This CDR3 comprises 22 residues. J gave up 2 bases and V 1 base, and 24 bases lay outside the gene matches. Germline assignment: CDR1 LGHNA and CDR2 YNFKEQ. The CDR3 sequence: CASSQVGTSYMGRGEGQETQYF. The CDR3 DNA follows: TGTGCCAGCAGCCAAGTCGGGACAAGCTATATGGGGCGGGGGGAAGGTCAAGAGACCCAGTACTTC.

This clonotype was observed a handful of times. V and J are TRBV19 and TRBJ1-4; D might be TRBD1 (5 bases). Germline CDR1 LNHDA, CDR2 SQIVND (reference sequence). CDR3 length: 14 amino acids. V lost 7 bases and J 7 bases, leaving 16 bases between the germline ends. CDR3 region: CASNPRESGEKLFF. The CDR3 DNA follows: TGTGCCAGTAACCCCAGGGAATCGGGTGAAAAACTGTTTTTT. The full variable domain, rest sourced from reference TRBV19 and TRBJ1-4, is DGGITQSPKYLFRKEGQNVTLSCEQNLNHDAMYWYRQDPGQGLRLIYYSQIVNDFQKGDIAEGYSVSREKKESFPLTVTSAQKNPTAFYLCASNPRESGEKLFFGSGTQLSVL.

The chain couples TRBV10-3 to TRBJ2-1, with 11 nucleotides matching TRBD1. CDR3 length: 12 amino acids. The J segment lost 12 bases and the V segment lost 2 bases, leaving 0 bases of the junction unmatched. Germline CDR1 and CDR2: ENHRY and SYGVKD. CDR3 nucleotides: TGTGCCATCAGTGAGGGGACAGGGGGGCAGTTCTTC. Its translation: CAISEGTGGQFF.

The table lists this clonotype with a few counts. The chain joins TRBV12-3 or TRBV12-4 to TRBJ2-4; TRBD1 aligns across 7 bases. J lost 2 bases, V lost 6 bases, and 7 bases had no gene match. This CDR3 has 15 residues. Written as DNA, the CDR3 is TGTGCCAGCAGCCGGGACAGTAGATCCAAAAACATTCAGTACTTC. This sequence encodes CASSRDSRSKNIQYF.